Below are 2 T cell receptor beta chains sequenced from a single sample in a study of vaccination effects on CD4 cells after COVID-19. Their target antigens are unknown. ViraFEST used viral peptide pools to expand antigen-specific CD4+ T cells before sequencing. Around day 10 of culture, CD4+ T cells were separated out. Vaccine administered to participants consisted of two doses of either BNT162b2 or mRNA-1273. Profiled with immunoSEQ multiplex PCR; TCRdb holds only in-frame clones, not every one. The sample lists tens of thousands of clones, about 76% occurring once. The source material was CD4+ T cells from PBMCs cultured with HCoV-OC43 spike peptides, sampled after COVID-19 vaccination. Noted subset: HCoV-OC43 spike overlapping peptide pool stimulation. Source of these receptors: a human donor who received a COVID-19 vaccine.

In its sample, this clone was seen once. The chain joins TRBV5-8 to TRBJ1-2, with 9 bases aligning to TRBD1. The CDR3 is 16 amino acids. Trimming at V came to 0 bases and at J to 2 bases, leaving 5 bases not matched to a gene. From germline, CDR1 is SGHTS and CDR2 YDEGEE. CDR3 loop: CASSLALTGGNYGYTF. The CDR3 DNA reads as TGTGCCAGCAGCTTGGCCCTGACAGGGGGGAACTATGGCTACACCTTC.

The chain carries TRBV5-4 and TRBJ1-2; 7 nucleotides align to TRBD1. Germline V gives CDR1 SGHNT, CDR2 YYREEE (reference sequence). The CDR3 covers 15 residues. Unmatched junction bases numbered 8, after V lost 4 bases and J lost 2 bases. CDR3 amino acids: CASSTIDRANYGYTF. In DNA, the CDR3 is TGTGCCAGCAGCACCATCGACAGGGCCAACTATGGCTACACCTTC. Looking up the rest from reference TRBV5-4 and TRBJ1-2 gives the full variable domain: ETGVTQSPTHLIKTRGQQVTLRCSSQSGHNTVSWYQQALGQGPQFIFQYYREEENGRGNFPPRFSGLQFPNYSSELNVNALELDDSALYLCASSTIDRANYGYTFGSGTRLTVV.